Listed below are T cell receptor beta chains from one sample, sequenced in a study of blood T cell repertoires in COVID-19. Sequencing was performed with immunoSEQ multiplex PCR; in TCRdb, only in-frame clones are kept and a portion is missing. The repertoire holds under 40,000 clones, just under 95% seen once, with 4.1% in the top ten. Source material: peripheral blood. The receptors come from a human donor with active COVID-19. The donor label of this sample is uncertain. The CDR3 runs from the conserved cysteine through the conserved F or W. D genes are given only for firm matches. Not every row has a clone size; where given, it reads once, few, many or a size class.

>TRBJ2-5|TRBV5-1|TRBD1|.
TGCGCCAGCAGCCCCGGGACAGGGTTTGGGTCGCAAGAGACCCAGTACTTC
CASSPGTGFGSQETQYF
>TRBJ1-3|TRBV11-3|TRBD1|.
TGTGCCAGCAGCTTTGGGACAGGGGACACCATATATTTT
CASSFGTGDTIYF
>TRBJ1-2|TRBV5-4|.|.
TGTGCCAGCAGCTTTATGGGCAGGCAGACCTATGGCTACACCTTC
CASSFMGRQTYGYTF
>TRBJ1-1|TRBV18|.|.
TGTGCCAGCTCAACTCGAGGCAACACTGAAGCTTTCTTT
CASSTRGNTEAFF
>TRBJ2-7|TRBV7-2|TRBD2|.
TGTGCCAGCAGCTTAGGTAGCGGGAGGGCTGGTGAGCAGTACTTC
CASSLGSGRAGEQYF
>TRBJ2-1|TRBV10-3|.|.
TGTGCCGCGGCAACTAGTCGTGGTGGCAATGAGCAGTTCTTC
CAAATSRGGNEQFF
>TRBJ2-5|TRBV7-2|.|.
TGTGCCAGCAGCTTAACGCGAGAGACCCAGTACTTC
CASSLTRETQYF
>TRBJ1-4|TRBV11-2|.|.
TGTGCCAGCAGCCCGAGGCTTAATGAAAAACTGTTTTTT
CASSPRLNEKLFF
>TRBJ2-3|TRBV27|TRBD2|.
TGTGCCAGCAGTTTGAGCGGGGGGCACACAGATACGCAGTATTTT
CASSLSGGHTDTQYF
>TRBJ2-5|TRBV2|TRBD2|.
TGTGCCAGCAGCGGAGGACTAGCGGGAGGGCCAAGACAGACCCAGTACTTC
CASSGGLAGGPRQTQYF
>TRBJ2-1|TRBV4-3|TRBD2|.
TGCGCCAGCAGCCCCGCTAGCGGGCCCTACAATGAGCAGTTCTTC
CASSPASGPYNEQFF
>TRBJ1-5|TRBV19|TRBD1|.
TGTGCCAGTAGTATGGGAGGCGTACAGGGGGGCAATCAGCCCCAGCATTTT
CASSMGGVQGGNQPQHF
>TRBJ1-3|TRBV10-3|.|.
TGTGCCATCAGAGCGTCGGCCTCTGGAAACACCATATATTTT
CAIRASASGNTIYF
>TRBJ2-3|TRBV18|.|.
TGTGCCAGCTCACCAGCGTTCTGGGAGTGGGACACAGATACGCAGTATTTT
CASSPAFWEWDTDTQYF
>TRBJ1-2|TRBV18|TRBD1|.
TGTGCCAGCACCTGGGACAGGGCAAGTGGCTACACCTTC
CASTWDRASGYTF
>TRBJ2-3|TRBV11-2|TRBD2|.
TGTGCCAGCAGCCCCGGGACTAGTGGATTTTGGGATACGCAGTATTTT
CASSPGTSGFWDTQYF
>TRBJ1-1|TRBV19|.|.
TGTGCCAGTAGTATAGATCAGGGGAGGAACACTGAAGCTTTCTTT
CASSIDQGRNTEAFF
>TRBJ2-1|TRBV18|.|.
TGTGCCAGCTCACCATTGACAGGTTCCAGGAATGAGCAGTTCTTC
CASSPLTGSRNEQFF
>TRBJ2-1|TRBV5-1|.|.
TGCGCCAGCAGCTTGGACGTTAGCTCCTACAATGAGCAGTTCTTC
CASSLDVSSYNEQFF
>TRBJ2-5|TRBV10-2|.|.
TGCGCCAGCAGTAACCTCGTGCAGGGGTCAGAGACCCAGTACTTC
CASSNLVQGSETQYF
>TRBJ2-7|TRBV3-1/TRBV3-2|TRBD2|once
TGTGCCAGCAGCCAAGCTAGCGGCCCCTACGAGCAGTACTTC
CASSQASGPYEQYF
>TRBJ2-1|TRBV11-1|TRBD1|.
TGTGCCAGCAGTCTCGGGACAGGGGGTGGGAATGAGCAGTTCTTC
CASSLGTGGGNEQFF